The clone carrying this TCR beta chain was seen ten or more times. No antigen is known for it. In the study's own analysis: Researchers built a distant-metastasis classifier for papillary thyroid cancer that drew on CDR3 differences across clinicopathological groups. TCRdb re-called the PCR reads via MiXCR. The V and J calls were determined by TCRdb, not by the authors. The data contain approximately 79,000 clones, less than 10% of them singletons. These data come from a study of metastatic and nonmetastatic thyroid tumors. Overall study results and limits: A significant increase in TCR beta diversity was reportedly seen in malignant thyroid tumors relative to benign nodules, in blood and tumor.

The V and J ends lost 6 bases and 7 bases, in that order; junction bases with no gene match: 7. The CDR3 has 13 residues. Looked up from germline, CDR1 is DFQATT and CDR2 is SNEGSKA (reference sequence). All patients reached thyroid surgery having received no treatment beforehand. The sequencing input was blood. The chain has TRBV20-1 and TRBJ2-3, with 10 bases aligning to TRBD2. This clonotype was sampled from a female donor with papillary thyroid cancer or a benign thyroid nodule (not recorded which). Some clones in this sample may be carry-over from other donors' samples. The CDR3: CSATGLAAYTQYF. In DNA form, the CDR3 reads TGCAGTGCGACAGGACTAGCGGCTTATACGCAGTATTTT.